A selection of T cell receptor beta chains follows, all from one sample in a study of vaccination and CD4 T cells after COVID-19. For these TCRs, the target antigens are not known. TCRdb analysed the PCR reads with MiXCR anew, one entry per CDR3 protein. The sample includes about 20,000 distinct CDR3 sequences, approximately 50% of them seen just once. Sequenced: CD4+ T cells from blood, cultured in vitro. The receptors derive from a human donor who had recovered from COVID-19. Each CDR3 is given with its conserved first and last residue. The D gene is left open where the match is weak. A clone size is listed for some rows: how often the clone was seen (once, few, many), or a class if it is expanded.

abundance,d_gene,len,j_gene,v_gene,CDR3aa
NA,NA,13,TRBJ2-5,TRBV30,CAWSVRIRETQYF
few,TRBD2,14,TRBJ2-5,TRBV2,CASSEAGVQETQYF
NA,NA,12,TRBJ2-5,TRBV18,CASSRQQETQYF
NA,NA,12,TRBJ1-2,TRBV6-1,CASSVPGYGYTF
NA,TRBD1,15,TRBJ1-1,TRBV11-3,CASSLHRDRNTEAFF
NA,TRBD1,20,TRBJ1-1,TRBV14,CASSQLQGNHHDTLNTEAFF
NA,NA,12,TRBJ1-2,TRBV20-1,CSARTSGGGYTF
NA,TRBD2,14,TRBJ2-7,TRBV20-1,CSAQSSGYLYEQYF
few,NA,15,TRBJ1-5,TRBV20-1,CSARDRGRENQPQHF
NA,NA,14,TRBJ2-7,TRBV29-1,CSVLEDSRVNEQYF
few,NA,15,TRBJ1-6,TRBV6-1,CASSTLRAGNSPLHF
NA,NA,13,TRBJ1-1,TRBV20-1,CSASNQGNTEAFF
few,TRBD2,12,TRBJ2-7,TRBV20-1,CSASPSGSVQYF
NA,NA,16,TRBJ2-1,TRBV6-5,CASSYSGRGSYNEQFF
NA,NA,15,TRBJ1-1,TRBV21-1,CASSVGGGVNTEAFF
few,TRBD2,16,TRBJ2-5,TRBV12-3/TRBV12-4,CASSLAGLAGGETQYF
few,NA,15,TRBJ2-1,TRBV14,CASSLGSASYNEQFF